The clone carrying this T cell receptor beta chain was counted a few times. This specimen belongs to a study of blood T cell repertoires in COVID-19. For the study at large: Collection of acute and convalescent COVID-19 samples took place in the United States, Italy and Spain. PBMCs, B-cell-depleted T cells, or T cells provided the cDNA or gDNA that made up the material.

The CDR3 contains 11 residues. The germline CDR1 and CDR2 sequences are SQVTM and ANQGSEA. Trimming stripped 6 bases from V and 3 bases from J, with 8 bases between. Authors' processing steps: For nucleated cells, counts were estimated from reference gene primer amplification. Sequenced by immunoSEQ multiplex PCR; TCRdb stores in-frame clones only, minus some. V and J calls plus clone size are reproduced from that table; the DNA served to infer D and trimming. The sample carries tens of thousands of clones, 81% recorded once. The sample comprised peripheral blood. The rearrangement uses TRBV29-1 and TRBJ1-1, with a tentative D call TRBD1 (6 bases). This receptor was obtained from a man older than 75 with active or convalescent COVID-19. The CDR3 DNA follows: TGCAGCGTCTACAGGGACACTGAAGCTTTCTTT. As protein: CSVYRDTEAFF.